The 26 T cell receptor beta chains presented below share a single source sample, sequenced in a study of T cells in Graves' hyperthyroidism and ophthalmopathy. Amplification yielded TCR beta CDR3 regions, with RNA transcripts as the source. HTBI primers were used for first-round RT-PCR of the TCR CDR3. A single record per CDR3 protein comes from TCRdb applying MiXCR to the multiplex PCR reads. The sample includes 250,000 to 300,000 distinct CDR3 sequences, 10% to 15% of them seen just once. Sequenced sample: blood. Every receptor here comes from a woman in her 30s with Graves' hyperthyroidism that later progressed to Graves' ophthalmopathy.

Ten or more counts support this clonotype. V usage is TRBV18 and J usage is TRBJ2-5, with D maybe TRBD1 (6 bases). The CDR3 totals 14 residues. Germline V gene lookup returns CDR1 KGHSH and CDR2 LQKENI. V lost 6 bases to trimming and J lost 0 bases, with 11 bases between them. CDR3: CASSPRTDQETQYF. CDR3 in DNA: TGTGCCAGCTCCCCGAGGACAGACCAAGAGACCCAGTACTTC.

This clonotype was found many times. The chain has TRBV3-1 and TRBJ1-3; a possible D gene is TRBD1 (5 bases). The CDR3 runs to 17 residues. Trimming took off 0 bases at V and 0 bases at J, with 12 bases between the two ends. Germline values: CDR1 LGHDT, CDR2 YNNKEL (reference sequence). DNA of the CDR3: TGTGCCAGCAGCCAAGATCTGGGGGGTCGCTCTGGAAACACCATATATTTT. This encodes CASSQDLGGRSGNTIYF.

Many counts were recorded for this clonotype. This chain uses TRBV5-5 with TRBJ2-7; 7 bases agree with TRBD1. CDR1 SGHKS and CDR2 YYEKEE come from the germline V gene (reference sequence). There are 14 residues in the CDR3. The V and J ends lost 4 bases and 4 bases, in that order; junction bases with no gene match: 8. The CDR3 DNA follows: TGTGCCAGCAGCGCACCCGGGACAGATTACGAGCAGTACTTC. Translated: CASSAPGTDYEQYF.

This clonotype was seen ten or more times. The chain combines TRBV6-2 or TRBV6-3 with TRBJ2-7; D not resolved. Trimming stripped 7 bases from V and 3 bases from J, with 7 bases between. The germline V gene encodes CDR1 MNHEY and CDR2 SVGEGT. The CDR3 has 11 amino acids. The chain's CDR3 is CASMLGYEQYF. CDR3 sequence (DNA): TGTGCCAGCATGTTGGGCTACGAGCAGTACTTC.

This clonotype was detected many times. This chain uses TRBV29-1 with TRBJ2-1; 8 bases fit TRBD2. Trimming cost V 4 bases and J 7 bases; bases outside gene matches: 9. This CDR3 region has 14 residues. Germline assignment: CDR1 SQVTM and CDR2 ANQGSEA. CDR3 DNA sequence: TGCAGCGTTGTTGAAGCGGGAGTGCTGAATGAGCAGTTCTTC. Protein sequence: CSVVEAGVLNEQFF.

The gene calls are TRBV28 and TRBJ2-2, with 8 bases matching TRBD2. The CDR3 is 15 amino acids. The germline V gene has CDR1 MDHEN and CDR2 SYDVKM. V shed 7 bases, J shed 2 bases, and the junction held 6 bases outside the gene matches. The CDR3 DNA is TGTGCCAGCACGCCCGGGGGGGGCAACACCGGGGAGCTGTTTTTT. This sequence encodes CASTPGGGNTGELFF.

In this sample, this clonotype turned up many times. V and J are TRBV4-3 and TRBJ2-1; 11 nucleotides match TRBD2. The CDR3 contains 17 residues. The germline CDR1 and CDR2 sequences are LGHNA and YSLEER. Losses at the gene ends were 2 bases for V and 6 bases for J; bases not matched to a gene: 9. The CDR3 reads CASSQWDRTSGPNEQFF. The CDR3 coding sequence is TGCGCCAGCAGCCAATGGGATAGGACTAGCGGGCCCAATGAGCAGTTCTTC.

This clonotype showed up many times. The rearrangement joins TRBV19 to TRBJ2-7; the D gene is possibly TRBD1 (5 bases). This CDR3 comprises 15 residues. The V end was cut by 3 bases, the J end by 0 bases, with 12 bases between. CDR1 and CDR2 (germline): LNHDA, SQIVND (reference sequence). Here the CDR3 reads CASSILPDNSYEQYF. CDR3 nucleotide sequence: TGTGCCAGTAGTATCCTACCGGACAACTCCTACGAGCAGTACTTC.

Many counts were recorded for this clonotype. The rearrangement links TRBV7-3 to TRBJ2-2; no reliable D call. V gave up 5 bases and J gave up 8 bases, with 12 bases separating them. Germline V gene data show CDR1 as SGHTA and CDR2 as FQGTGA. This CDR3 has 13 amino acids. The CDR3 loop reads CASSQNYGGELFF. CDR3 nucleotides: TGTGCCAGCAGCCAAAACTATGGAGGGGAGCTGTTTTTT.

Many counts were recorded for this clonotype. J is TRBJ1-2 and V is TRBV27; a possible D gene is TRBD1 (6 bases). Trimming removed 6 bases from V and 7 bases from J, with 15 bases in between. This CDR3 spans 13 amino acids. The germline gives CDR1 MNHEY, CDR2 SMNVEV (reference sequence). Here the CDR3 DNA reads TGTGCCAGCAGCCGAACAGGGAGTAGTGGCTACACCTTC. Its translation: CASSRTGSSGYTF.

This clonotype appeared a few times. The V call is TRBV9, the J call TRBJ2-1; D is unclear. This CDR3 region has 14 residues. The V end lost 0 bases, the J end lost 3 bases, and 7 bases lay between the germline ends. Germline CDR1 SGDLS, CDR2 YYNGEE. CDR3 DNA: TGTGCCAGCAGCGTAGGGGCTGGCTACAATGAGCAGTTCTTC. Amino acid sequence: CASSVGAGYNEQFF. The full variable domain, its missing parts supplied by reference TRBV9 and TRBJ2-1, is DSGVTQTPKHLITATGQRVTLRCSPRSGDLSVYWYQQSLDQGLQFLIQYYNGEERAKGNILERFSAQQFPDLHSELNLSSLELGDSALYFCASSVGAGYNEQFFGPGTRLTVL.

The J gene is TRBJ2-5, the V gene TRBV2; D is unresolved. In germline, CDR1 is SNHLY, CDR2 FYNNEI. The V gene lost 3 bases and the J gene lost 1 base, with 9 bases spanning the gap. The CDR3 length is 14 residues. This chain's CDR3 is CASSELVGQETQYF. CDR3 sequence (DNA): TGTGCCAGCAGTGAGTTAGTCGGCCAAGAGACCCAGTACTTC.

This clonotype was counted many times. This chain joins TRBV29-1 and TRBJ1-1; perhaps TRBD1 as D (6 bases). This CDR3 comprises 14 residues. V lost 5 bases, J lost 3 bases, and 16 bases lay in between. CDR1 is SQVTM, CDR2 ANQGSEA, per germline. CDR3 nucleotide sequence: TGCAGCGTTCCTTTGGAGGGGGGGGACACTGAAGCTTTCTTT. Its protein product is CSVPLEGGDTEAFF.

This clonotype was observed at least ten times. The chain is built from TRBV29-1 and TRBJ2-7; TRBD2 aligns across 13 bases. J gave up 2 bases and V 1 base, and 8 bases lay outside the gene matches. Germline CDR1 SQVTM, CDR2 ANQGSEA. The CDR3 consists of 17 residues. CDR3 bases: TGCAGCGTTGAAGGGGCGTTTGGGACTAGCGGGACCTACGAGCAGTACTTC. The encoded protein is CSVEGAFGTSGTYEQYF.

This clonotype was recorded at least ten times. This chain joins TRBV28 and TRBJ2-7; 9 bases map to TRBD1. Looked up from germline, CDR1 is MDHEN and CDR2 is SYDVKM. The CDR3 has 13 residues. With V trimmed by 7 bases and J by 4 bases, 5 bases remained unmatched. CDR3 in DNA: TGTGCCAGCACCCCGGGACAGGGTTACGAGCAGTACTTC. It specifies CASTPGQGYEQYF.

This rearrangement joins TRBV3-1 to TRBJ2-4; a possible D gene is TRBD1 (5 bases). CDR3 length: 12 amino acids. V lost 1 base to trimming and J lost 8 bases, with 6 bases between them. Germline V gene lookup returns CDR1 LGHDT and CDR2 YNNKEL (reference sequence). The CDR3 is CASSQGQYIQYF. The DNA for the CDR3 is TGTGCCAGCAGCCAAGGACAGTACATTCAGTACTTC.

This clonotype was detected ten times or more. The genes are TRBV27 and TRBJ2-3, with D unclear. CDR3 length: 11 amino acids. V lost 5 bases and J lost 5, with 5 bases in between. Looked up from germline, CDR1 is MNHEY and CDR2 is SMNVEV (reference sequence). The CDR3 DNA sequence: TGTGCCAGCAGTACCTTAGATACGCAGTATTTT. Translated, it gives CASSTLDTQYF.

CDR3 loop: CASSYGTSGRNEQYF. The CDR3 DNA reads TGTGCCAGCAGTTACGGGACTAGCGGGAGGAACGAGCAGTACTTC. The chain combines TRBV28 with TRBJ2-7, with 15 nucleotides matching TRBD2. The CDR3 loop spans 15 amino acids. The germline V gene has CDR1 MDHEN and CDR2 SYDVKM. J was trimmed by 5 bases and V by 4 bases; bases with no gene match: 3.

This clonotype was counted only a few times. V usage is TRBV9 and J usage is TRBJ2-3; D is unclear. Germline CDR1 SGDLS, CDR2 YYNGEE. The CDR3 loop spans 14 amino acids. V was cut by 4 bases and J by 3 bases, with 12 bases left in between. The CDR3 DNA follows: TGTGCCAGCAGCCCCCACCTGACGACAGATACGCAGTATTTT. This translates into CASSPHLTTDTQYF.

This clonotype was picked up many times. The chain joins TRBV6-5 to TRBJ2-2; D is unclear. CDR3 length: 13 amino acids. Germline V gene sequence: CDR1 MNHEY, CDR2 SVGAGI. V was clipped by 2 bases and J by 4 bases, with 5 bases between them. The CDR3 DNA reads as TGTGCCAGCAGTTACGAGCGCACCGGGGAGCTGTTTTTT. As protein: CASSYERTGELFF.

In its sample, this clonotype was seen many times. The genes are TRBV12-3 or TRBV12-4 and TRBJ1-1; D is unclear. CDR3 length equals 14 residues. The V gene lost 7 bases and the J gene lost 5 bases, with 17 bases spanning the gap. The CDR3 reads CASILTGSGTEAFF. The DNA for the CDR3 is TGTGCCAGCATTCTGACGGGGAGTGGGACTGAAGCTTTCTTT.

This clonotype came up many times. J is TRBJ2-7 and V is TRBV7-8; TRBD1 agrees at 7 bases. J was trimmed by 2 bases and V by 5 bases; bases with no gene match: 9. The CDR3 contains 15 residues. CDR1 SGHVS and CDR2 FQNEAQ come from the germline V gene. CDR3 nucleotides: TGTGCCAGCAGCCCCTTAGAGAGGGGGCCCTACGAGCAGTACTTC. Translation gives CASSPLERGPYEQYF.

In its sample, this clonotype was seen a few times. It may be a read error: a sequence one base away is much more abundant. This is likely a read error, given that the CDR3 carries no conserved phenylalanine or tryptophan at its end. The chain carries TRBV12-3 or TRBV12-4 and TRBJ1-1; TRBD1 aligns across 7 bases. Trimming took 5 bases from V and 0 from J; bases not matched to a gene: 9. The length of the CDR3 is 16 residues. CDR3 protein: CASSRDSWEVNTEAFL. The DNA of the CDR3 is TGTGCCAGCAGTCGGGACAGTTGGGAGGTGAACACTGAAGCTTTCCTT.

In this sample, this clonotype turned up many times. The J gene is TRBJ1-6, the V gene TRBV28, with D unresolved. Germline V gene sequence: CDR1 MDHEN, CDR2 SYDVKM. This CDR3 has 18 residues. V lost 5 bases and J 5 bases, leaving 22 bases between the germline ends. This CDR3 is CASSPAGRGLADNSPLHF. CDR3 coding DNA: TGTGCCAGCAGTCCCGCCGGACGCGGCTTGGCAGATAATTCACCCCTCCACTTT.

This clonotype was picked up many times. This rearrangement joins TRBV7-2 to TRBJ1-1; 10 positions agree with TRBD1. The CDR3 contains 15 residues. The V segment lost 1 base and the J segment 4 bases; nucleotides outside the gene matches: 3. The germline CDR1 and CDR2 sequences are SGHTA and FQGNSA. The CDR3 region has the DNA TGTGCCAGCAGCTTAGTCGGACAGGGGGTCACTGAAGCTTTCTTT. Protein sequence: CASSLVGQGVTEAFF.

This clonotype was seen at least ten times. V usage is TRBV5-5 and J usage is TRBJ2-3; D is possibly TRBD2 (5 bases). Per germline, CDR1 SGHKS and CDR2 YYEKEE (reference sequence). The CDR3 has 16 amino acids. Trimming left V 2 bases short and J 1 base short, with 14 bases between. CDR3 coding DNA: TGTGCCAGCAGCTTAGACTTTGCGGGCGGCACAGATACGCAGTATTTT. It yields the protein CASSLDFAGGTDTQYF.